This paragraph covers one TCR beta chain sequence. This specimen belongs to a study of T cells expressing NK-cell markers. The CDR3 is 17 residues long. Germline-derived CDR1 and CDR2 are MNHEY and SVGAGI. TCRdb reprocessed the 5' RACE reads and stores each CDR3 protein as one record, lacking DNA. Seen in this sample are roughly 350,000 distinct CDR3 sequences; the ten most common clones hold around 5.2%. This clonotype was sampled from a man aged 18-75 years in good health. This chain uses TRBV6-5 with TRBJ2-7; TCRdb picks TRBD2, but there is no DNA to check that call. Sequencing was performed on blood T cells: a sorted CD56 or NKG2C T cell subset, CD4+ or CD8+ T cells, or bulk PBMC T cells (not recorded which). CDR3 loop: CASSLRLAGVSSYEQYF.